The clone carrying this T cell receptor beta chain occurred many times. Its matching antigen is unknown. Isolation per sample recovered at least 7 million PBMCs. The CDR3 spans 13 residues. The V segment lost 11 bases and the J segment 5 bases; nucleotides outside the gene matches: 10. This entry is derived from a study of blood T cells in healthy people across ages. Notes on the study in general: Unsorted PBMC input precluded a conclusive naive versus antigen-experienced comparison.

Alongside a J-beta primer mix, a sample-barcoded 5' primer served in a second PCR lasting about 7 to 11 cycles. Each cDNA molecule received a tag from a template-switch adaptor that had 12 random nucleotides. MiXCR, applied by TCRdb to the 5' RACE reads, yields one record per CDR3 protein. The table has hundreds of thousands of distinct CDR3 sequences, roughly 31% seen once; the top ten hold 15% to 18%. The sequencing sample was made of blood. The chain couples TRBV12-3 or TRBV12-4 to TRBJ2-7; 9 bases agree with TRBD2. This sequence originates from a woman of 80 years or more in good health. CDR3 nucleotide sequence: TGTGCCTCCCTGCGGGGGGGCCGGGACGAGCAGTACTTC. Its protein product is CASLRGGRDEQYF.